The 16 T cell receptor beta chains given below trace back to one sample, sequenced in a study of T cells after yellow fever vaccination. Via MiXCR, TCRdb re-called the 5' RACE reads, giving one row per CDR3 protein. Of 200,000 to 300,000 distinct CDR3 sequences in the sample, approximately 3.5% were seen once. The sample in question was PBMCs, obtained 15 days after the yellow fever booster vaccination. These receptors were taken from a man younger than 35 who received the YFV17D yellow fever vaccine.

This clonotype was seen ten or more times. The CDR3 coding sequence is TGCAGCGCGGGGACTGTTCAGAGGCAGTACTTC. Residues: CSAGTVQRQYF. This sequence joins TRBV29-1 and TRBJ2-7, with D possibly being TRBD2 (6 bases). Germline CDR1 SQVTM, CDR2 ANQGSEA. The CDR3 sequence is 11 residues long. V shed 7 bases and J shed 9 bases, with 16 bases lying between them.

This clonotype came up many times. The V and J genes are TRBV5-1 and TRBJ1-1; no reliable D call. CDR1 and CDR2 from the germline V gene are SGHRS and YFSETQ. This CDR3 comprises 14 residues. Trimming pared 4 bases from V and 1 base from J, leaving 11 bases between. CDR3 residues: CASSGPTRNTEAFF. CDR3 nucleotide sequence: TGCGCCAGCAGCGGACCGACAAGGAACACTGAAGCTTTCTTT.

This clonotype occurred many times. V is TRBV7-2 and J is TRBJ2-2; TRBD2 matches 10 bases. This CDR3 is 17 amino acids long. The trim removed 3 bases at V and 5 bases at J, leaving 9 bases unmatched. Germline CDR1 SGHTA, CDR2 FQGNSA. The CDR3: CASSFAGTSVGTGELFF. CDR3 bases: TGTGCCAGCAGCTTCGCCGGGACTAGCGTAGGGACCGGGGAGCTGTTTTTT.

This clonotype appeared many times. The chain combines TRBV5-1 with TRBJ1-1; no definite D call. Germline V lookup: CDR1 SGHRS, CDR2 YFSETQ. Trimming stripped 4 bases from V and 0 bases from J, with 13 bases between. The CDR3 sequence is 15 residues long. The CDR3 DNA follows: TGCGCCAGCAGCCCCGGTGACAATATGAACACTGAAGCTTTCTTT. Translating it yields CASSPGDNMNTEAFF.

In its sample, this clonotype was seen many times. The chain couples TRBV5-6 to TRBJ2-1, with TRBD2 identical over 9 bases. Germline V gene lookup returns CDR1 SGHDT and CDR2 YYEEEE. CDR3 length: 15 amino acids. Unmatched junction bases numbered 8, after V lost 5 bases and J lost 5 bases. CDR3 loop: CASRGTSRGNNEQFF. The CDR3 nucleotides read TGTGCCAGCAGAGGGACTAGCCGGGGGAACAATGAGCAGTTCTTC.

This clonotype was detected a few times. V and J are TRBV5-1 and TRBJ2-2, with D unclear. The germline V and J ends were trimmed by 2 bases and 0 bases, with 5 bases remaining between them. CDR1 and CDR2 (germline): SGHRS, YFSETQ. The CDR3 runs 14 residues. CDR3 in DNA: TGCGCCAGCAGCTTCGCAACGAACACCGGGGAGCTGTTTTTT. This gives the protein CASSFATNTGELFF.

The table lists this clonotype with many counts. The CDR3: CASSSQGSLPTNYGYTF. The CDR3, as DNA: TGTGCCAGCAGTTCCCAGGGGTCCTTGCCAACTAACTATGGCTACACCTTC. This sequence joins TRBV7-2 and TRBJ1-2, with D possibly TRBD1 on 6 matching bases. The CDR3 contains 17 residues. With 6 bases removed from V and 0 bases from J, the gap between germline ends came to 20 bases. Germline assignment: CDR1 SGHTA and CDR2 FQGNSA.

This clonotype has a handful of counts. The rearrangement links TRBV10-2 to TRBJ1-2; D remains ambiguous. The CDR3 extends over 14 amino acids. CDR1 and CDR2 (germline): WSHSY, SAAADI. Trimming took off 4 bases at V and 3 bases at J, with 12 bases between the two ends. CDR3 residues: CASSVMGIDYGYTF. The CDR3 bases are TGCGCCAGCAGTGTAATGGGAATCGACTATGGCTACACCTTC.

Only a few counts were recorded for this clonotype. The CDR3 here is CASSLTQGTATQYF. In DNA form, the CDR3 reads TGTGCCAGCAGCCTGACCCAGGGTACGGCTACGCAGTATTTT. The rearrangement links TRBV11-3 to TRBJ2-3, with a possible D match to TRBD1 (5 bases). This CDR3 is 14 amino acids long. V lost 5 bases, J lost 8 bases, and 17 bases lay in between. The germline V gene encodes CDR1 SGHNT and CDR2 YENEEA.

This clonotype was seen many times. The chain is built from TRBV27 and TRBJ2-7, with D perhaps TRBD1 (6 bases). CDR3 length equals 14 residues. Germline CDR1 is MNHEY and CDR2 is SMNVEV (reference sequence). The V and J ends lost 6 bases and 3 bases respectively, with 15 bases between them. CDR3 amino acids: CASSRGHRSYEQYV. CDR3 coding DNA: TGTGCCAGCAGCAGGGGTCACCGGAGCTACGAGCAGTACGTC.

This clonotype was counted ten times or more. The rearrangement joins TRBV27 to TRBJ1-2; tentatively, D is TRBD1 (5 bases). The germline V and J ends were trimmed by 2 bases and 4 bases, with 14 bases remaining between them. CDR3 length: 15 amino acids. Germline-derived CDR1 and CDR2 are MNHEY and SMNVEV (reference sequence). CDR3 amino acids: CASSLHFGGIYGYTF. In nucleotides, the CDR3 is TGTGCCAGCAGTTTACACTTTGGGGGTATCTATGGCTACACCTTC.

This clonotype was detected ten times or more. CDR3 DNA sequence: TGTGCCAGCAGCTTAGGGCCGGAGGCACACAATGAGCAGTTCTTC. It yields the protein CASSLGPEAHNEQFF. J is TRBJ2-1 and V is TRBV7-2; D is perhaps TRBD2 (5 bases). CDR3 size: 15 residues. The V and J ends lost 1 base and 5 bases respectively, with 12 bases between them. Per the germline V gene, CDR1 is SGHTA and CDR2 is FQGNSA.

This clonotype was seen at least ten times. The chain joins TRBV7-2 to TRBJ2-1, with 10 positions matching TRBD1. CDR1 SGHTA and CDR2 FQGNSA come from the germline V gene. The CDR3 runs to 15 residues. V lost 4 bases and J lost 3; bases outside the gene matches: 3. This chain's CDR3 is CASSWGTGDYNEQFF. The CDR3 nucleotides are TGTGCCAGCAGCTGGGGGACAGGGGACTACAATGAGCAGTTCTTC. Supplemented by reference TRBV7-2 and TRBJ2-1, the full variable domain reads GAGVSQSPSNKVTEKGKDVELRCDPISGHTALYWYRQSLGQGLEFLIYFQGNSAPDKSGLPSDRFSAERTGGSVSTLTIQRTQQEDSAVYLCASSWGTGDYNEQFFGPGTRLTVL.

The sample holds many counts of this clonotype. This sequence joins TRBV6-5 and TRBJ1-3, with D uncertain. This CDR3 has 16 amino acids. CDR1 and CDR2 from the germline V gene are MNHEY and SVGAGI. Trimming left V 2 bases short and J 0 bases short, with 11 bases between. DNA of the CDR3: TGTGCCAGCAGTTACGACCAAATGAGCTCTGGAAACACCATATATTTT. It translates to CASSYDQMSSGNTIYF.

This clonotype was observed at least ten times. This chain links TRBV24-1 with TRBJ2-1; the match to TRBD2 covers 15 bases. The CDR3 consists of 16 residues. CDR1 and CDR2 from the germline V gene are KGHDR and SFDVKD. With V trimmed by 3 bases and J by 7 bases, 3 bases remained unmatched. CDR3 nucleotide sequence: TGTGCCACCAGTGATGGACTAGCGGGGGGGCGAAATGAGCAGTTCTTC. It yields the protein CATSDGLAGGRNEQFF.

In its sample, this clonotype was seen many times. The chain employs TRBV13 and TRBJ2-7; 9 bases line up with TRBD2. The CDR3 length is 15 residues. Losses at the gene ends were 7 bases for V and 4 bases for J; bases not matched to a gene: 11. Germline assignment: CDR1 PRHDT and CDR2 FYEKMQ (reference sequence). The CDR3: CASTNTAGGPYEQYV. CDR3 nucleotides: TGTGCCAGCACCAATACCGCGGGGGGGCCTTACGAGCAGTACGTC.